Presented here are 30 T cell receptor beta chains from one specimen sequenced in a study of blood T cell repertoires in COVID-19. Clones were read by immunoSEQ multiplex PCR, and TCRdb kept only the in-frame ones, dropping some. The sample carries more than 150,000 clones, 85% to 90% recorded once. The sample consisted of peripheral blood. The receptor source for this set is a woman under 30 who had recovered from COVID-19.

V is TRBV7-2 and J is TRBJ2-3; D remains ambiguous. V lost 5 bases to trimming and J lost 5 bases, with 14 bases between them. The germline V gene encodes CDR1 SGHTA and CDR2 FQGNSA. This CDR3 region has 14 residues. CDR3 nucleotides: TGTGCCAGCAGCCCGAGAGTAGCTAAAGATACGCAGTATTTT. This gives the protein CASSPRVAKDTQYF.

This chain connects TRBV7-9 to TRBJ1-1; 7 bases line up with TRBD1. V lost 0 bases and J lost 7; bases outside the gene matches: 2. This CDR3 region has 13 residues. Germline assignment: CDR1 SEHNR and CDR2 FQNEAQ (reference sequence). The CDR3 DNA reads as TGTGCCAGCAGCTTAGCGGGACAGCTTGAAGCTTTCTTT. Encoded protein: CASSLAGQLEAFF.

The V gene is TRBV6-5, the J gene TRBJ1-2; 8 bases are a match to TRBD1. In germline, CDR1 is MNHEY, CDR2 SVGAGI. The CDR3 runs 16 residues. Unmatched junction bases numbered 4, after V lost 1 base and J lost 0 bases. The DNA for the CDR3 is TGTGCCAGCAGTTACTTGACAGGGGAAGCTAACTATGGCTACACCTTC. Its translation: CASSYLTGEANYGYTF.

The chain uses TRBV20-1 and TRBJ2-7; D perhaps matches TRBD1 (5 bases). V lost 3 bases and J 4 bases, leaving 7 bases between the germline ends. Germline CDR1 reads DFQATT; CDR2 reads SNEGSKA (reference sequence). The CDR3 runs to 11 residues. CDR3 sequence: CSASDSYEQYV. CDR3 DNA: TGCAGTGCTAGTGACAGTTACGAGCAGTACGTC.

The gene calls are TRBV27 and TRBJ2-3, with D perhaps TRBD2 (5 bases). The CDR3 totals 16 residues. The V end lost 4 bases, the J end lost 4 bases, and 18 bases lay between the germline ends. Per the germline V gene, CDR1 is MNHEY and CDR2 is SMNVEV (reference sequence). CDR3 amino acids: CASSSLVGMLADTQYF. The DNA of the CDR3 is TGTGCCAGCAGTTCCCTTGTCGGGATGTTAGCAGATACGCAGTATTTT.

CDR3: CASSIASGGIYNEQFF. CDR3 nucleotides: TGTGCCAGTAGTATAGCTAGCGGGGGGATCTACAATGAGCAGTTCTTC. The chain couples TRBV19 to TRBJ2-1, with 11 bases fitting TRBD2. CDR3 size: 16 residues. The germline V gene encodes CDR1 LNHDA and CDR2 SQIVND (reference sequence). V gave up 1 base and J gave up 3 bases; unmatched junction bases: 2.

This chain joins TRBV7-9 and TRBJ1-1; 9 bases are a match to TRBD1. V shed 5 bases and J 1 base; nucleotides not matched to a gene: 5. Germline V gene data show CDR1 as SEHNR and CDR2 as FQNEAQ (reference sequence). The CDR3 covers 15 residues. CDR3 in amino acids: CASSGEDRGNTEAFF. CDR3 nucleotides: TGTGCCAGCAGCGGAGAGGACAGGGGGAACACTGAAGCTTTCTTT. Filled out from reference TRBV7-9 and TRBJ1-1, the complete variable domain reads DTGVSQNPRHKITKRGQNVTFRCDPISEHNRLYWYRQTLGQGPEFLTYFQNEAQLEKSRLLSDRFSAERPKGSFSTLEIQRTEQGDSAMYLCASSGEDRGNTEAFFGQGTRLTVV.

The chain employs TRBV25-1 and TRBJ2-3; 12 bases map to TRBD2. This CDR3 is 17 amino acids long. Germline V gene lookup returns CDR1 MGHDK and CDR2 SYGVNS. The J segment lost 2 bases and the V segment lost 4 bases, leaving 7 bases of the junction unmatched. CDR3 bases: TGTGCCAGCAGTGCCACTAGCGGGAGGAGGTTCACAGATACGCAGTATTTT. This encodes CASSATSGRRFTDTQYF.

The rearrangement joins TRBV7-2 to TRBJ1-3; D is unclear. Germline CDR1 and CDR2: SGHTA and FQGNSA. V lost 2 bases, J lost 0 bases, and 8 bases lay in between. The CDR3 loop spans 15 amino acids. The CDR3 DNA reads TGTGCCAGCAGCTTACAGGCAGGCTCTGGAAACACCATATATTTT. It codes for CASSLQAGSGNTIYF.

This clone was observed a single time. Here the CDR3 reads CASSFGAGDLTGELFF. The CDR3 coding sequence is TGTGCCAGCAGCTTTGGGGCGGGGGACCTCACCGGGGAGCTGTTTTTT. The chain employs TRBV11-2 and TRBJ2-2; TRBD2 agrees at 7 bases. Germline-derived CDR1 and CDR2 are SGHAT and FQNNGV. V lost 3 bases to trimming and J lost 4 bases; unmatched junction nucleotides: 8. The CDR3 length is 16 residues. Drawing the rest from reference TRBV11-2 and TRBJ2-2, the complete variable domain is EAGVAQSPRYKIIEKRQSVAFWCNPISGHATLYWYQQILGQGPKLLIQFQNNGVVDDSQLPKDRFSAERLKGVDSTLKIQPAKLEDSAVYLCASSFGAGDLTGELFFGEGSRLTVL.

This clone showed up just once. The chain uses TRBV7-9 and TRBJ1-2; 7 nucleotides agree with TRBD1. Germline V gene lookup returns CDR1 SEHNR and CDR2 FQNEAQ (reference sequence). V was clipped by 5 bases and J by 8 bases; unmatched bases: 14. This CDR3 is 15 amino acids long. As DNA, the CDR3 is TGTGCCAGCAGCGCCATCAGGGGGACGCTTGGCGGCTACACCTTC. It translates to CASSAIRGTLGGYTF.

This rearrangement joins TRBV24-1 to TRBJ2-3; 15 bases fit TRBD2. Germline assignment: CDR1 KGHDR and CDR2 SFDVKD. The CDR3 is made up of 20 amino acids. The trim removed 2 bases at V and 5 bases at J, leaving 13 bases unmatched. The CDR3 is CATSDSRGLAGGFERDTQYF. The DNA of the CDR3 is TGTGCCACCAGTGATTCAAGGGGACTAGCGGGAGGTTTCGAGAGAGATACGCAGTATTTT.

This chain uses TRBV7-2 with TRBJ1-1; 7 bases line up with TRBD1. Trimming took 5 bases from V and 1 from J; bases not matched to a gene: 7. The CDR3 runs to 15 residues. The V gene's germline CDR1 is SGHTA and CDR2 FQGNSA. The CDR3 loop is CASSLGQERNTEAFF. In nucleotides, the CDR3 is TGTGCCAGCAGCCTAGGACAGGAAAGGAACACTGAAGCTTTCTTT.

On this clone: The sample contains more than one DNA sequence encoding this CDR3. The chain combines TRBV7-2 with TRBJ1-5; 8 bases line up with TRBD1. The CDR3 totals 13 residues. Germline loops: CDR1 SGHTA, CDR2 FQGNSA. The J segment lost 7 bases and the V segment lost 5 bases, leaving 4 bases of the junction unmatched. CDR3 region: CASSPDRAQPQHF. In nucleotides, the CDR3 is TGTGCCAGCAGCCCGGACAGGGCCCAGCCCCAGCATTTT.

This chain joins TRBV19 and TRBJ2-3, with D perhaps TRBD1 (6 bases). CDR3 size: 14 residues. Germline V gene data show CDR1 as LNHDA and CDR2 as SQIVND (reference sequence). Trimming removed 4 bases from V and 5 bases from J, with 13 bases in between. CDR3 bases: TGTGCCAGTAGTACTTACAGGGTTGGAGATACGCAGTATTTT. This encodes CASSTYRVGDTQYF.

The chain couples TRBV2 to TRBJ1-4; D ambiguous. Germline-derived CDR1 and CDR2 are SNHLY and FYNNEI. The ends were cut back, 8 bases at V and 2 bases at J, with 9 bases in the middle. CDR3 length equals 13 residues. The CDR3, as DNA: TGTGCCAGCGAACTTGTGACTAATGAAAAACTGTTTTTT. Its protein product is CASELVTNEKLFF.

This clone was seen a few times. The V and J genes are TRBV28 and TRBJ2-2; the match to TRBD1 covers 8 bases. Germline V gives CDR1 MDHEN, CDR2 SYDVKM. The CDR3 runs 17 residues. J lost 5 bases, V lost 4 bases, and 12 bases had no gene match. The CDR3 region has the DNA TGTGCCAGCAGTTCCTACACAGGGGGGCGCCGGACCGGGGAGCTGTTTTTT. Amino acids: CASSSYTGGRRTGELFF.

For this clone: The identical CDR3 is also encoded by other nucleotide sequences in the sample. The rearrangement joins TRBV9 to TRBJ2-5; D is perhaps TRBD2 (5 bases). Germline V lookup: CDR1 SGDLS, CDR2 YYNGEE. The V end was cut by 4 bases, the J end by 2 bases, with 9 bases between. The CDR3 is made up of 13 amino acids. CDR3 sequence (DNA): TGTGCCAGCAGCCTACGGGGTCAAGAGACCCAGTACTTC. It codes for CASSLRGQETQYF. The full variable domain, its missing parts supplied by reference TRBV9 and TRBJ2-5, is DSGVTQTPKHLITATGQRVTLRCSPRSGDLSVYWYQQSLDQGLQFLIQYYNGEERAKGNILERFSAQQFPDLHSELNLSSLELGDSALYFCASSLRGQETQYFGPGTRLLVL.

The V call is TRBV7-9, the J call TRBJ2-7; 9 bases align to TRBD1. CDR1 SEHNR and CDR2 FQNEAQ come from the germline V gene (reference sequence). The CDR3 is 14 amino acids. With 4 bases clipped from V and 3 bases from J, the junction kept 4 bases outside the gene matches. CDR3 in amino acids: CASSSRDRVYEQYF. Written as DNA, the CDR3 is TGTGCCAGCAGCTCCCGGGACAGGGTCTACGAGCAGTACTTC.

The chain combines TRBV13 with TRBJ1-2, with a tentative D call TRBD1 (6 bases). The CDR3 loop spans 15 amino acids. V lost 5 bases and J 0 bases, leaving 13 bases between the germline ends. The germline V gene has CDR1 PRHDT and CDR2 FYEKMQ (reference sequence). CDR3 sequence (DNA): TGTGCCAGCAGCACGCGGACAGCTACTAACTATGGCTACACCTTC. It is translated as CASSTRTATNYGYTF.

This clone was seen a handful of times. CDR3 residues: CASSDKETGELFF. In DNA, the CDR3 is TGTGCCAGCAGTGACAAGGAGACCGGGGAGCTGTTTTTT. The rearrangement links TRBV6-4 to TRBJ2-2; D is unresolved. Germline V gene lookup returns CDR1 MRHNA and CDR2 SNTAGT. V lost 2 bases and J lost 5, with 6 bases in between. The CDR3 is 13 residues long.

The DNA for the CDR3 is TGTGCCAGCAGTTGGGGCACCCGGGCCACTGAAGCTTTCTTT. Amino acids: CASSWGTRATEAFF. The V and J genes are TRBV27 and TRBJ1-1; a possible D gene is TRBD1 (5 bases). The CDR3 consists of 14 residues. CDR1 and CDR2 (germline): MNHEY, SMNVEV (reference sequence). Deletions cut 4 bases from V and 4 bases from J, with 13 bases between.

The CDR3 here is CASSLPPSYGYTF. The CDR3 DNA reads as TGTGCCAGCAGTTTACCCCCGAGCTATGGCTACACCTTC. The genes are TRBV12-3 or TRBV12-4 and TRBJ1-2; D gene ambiguous. V was cut by 2 bases and J by 4 bases, with 8 bases left in between. The CDR3 contains 13 residues.

On this clone itself: This same CDR3 is encoded by further DNA sequences in the sample. The CDR3 reads CAWSVGRGNQPQHF. CDR3 nucleotide sequence: TGTGCCTGGAGTGTCGGCAGGGGCAATCAGCCCCAGCATTTT. The genes are TRBV30 and TRBJ1-5, with a weak D call TRBD1 (5 bases). The CDR3 contains 14 residues. Germline assignment: CDR1 GTSNPN and CDR2 SVGIG (reference sequence). Deletions cut 0 bases from V and 2 bases from J, with 8 bases between.

This chain uses TRBV5-6 with TRBJ2-7; 7 bases fit TRBD1. V was clipped by 4 bases and J by 2 bases; unmatched bases: 12. There are 16 residues in the CDR3. From germline, CDR1 is SGHDT and CDR2 YYEEEE. CDR3 residues: CASSRGGPWATYEQYV. DNA for the CDR3: TGTGCCAGCAGCCGAGGGGGCCCTTGGGCCACCTACGAGCAGTACGTC.

This clone was recorded only once. The V gene is TRBV14, the J gene TRBJ1-1, with D possibly TRBD1 on 6 matching bases. The length of the CDR3 is 15 residues. Trimming shortened V by 3 bases and J by 13 bases, and 24 bases separated the two germline ends. Germline V gene lookup returns CDR1 SGHDN and CDR2 FVKESK. This chain's CDR3 is CASSHTRGGARGGFF. The DNA of the CDR3 is TGTGCCAGCAGCCACACCCGGGGGGGGGCCCGGGGAGGTTTCTTT.

The rearrangement links TRBV6-4 to TRBJ2-2; 12 bases agree with TRBD1. Trimming took 5 bases from V and 6 from J; bases not matched to a gene: 4. The germline V gene has CDR1 MRHNA and CDR2 SNTAGT. The CDR3 is made up of 15 amino acids. CDR3 loop: CASSPGTGGPGELFF. Written as DNA, the CDR3 is TGTGCCAGCAGTCCCGGGACAGGGGGCCCCGGGGAGCTGTTTTTT.

The rearrangement joins TRBV9 to TRBJ1-1; tentative D call: TRBD1 (5 bases). There are 16 residues in the CDR3. Trimming removed 0 bases at V and 1 base at J, with 13 bases between. In germline, CDR1 is SGDLS, CDR2 YYNGEE. Here the CDR3 reads CASSVEGAGRNTEAFF. CDR3 sequence (DNA): TGTGCCAGCAGCGTAGAAGGGGCGGGAAGGAACACTGAAGCTTTCTTT.

The chain employs TRBV6-5 and TRBJ2-7; TRBD2 aligns across 12 bases. The germline V gene has CDR1 MNHEY and CDR2 SVGAGI. The CDR3 is 13 amino acids. The V and J ends lost 9 bases and 5 bases, in that order; junction bases with no gene match: 5. CDR3 residues: CASRLAGAHEQYF. The DNA of the CDR3 is TGTGCCAGTCGACTAGCGGGAGCTCACGAGCAGTACTTC.

The chain recombines TRBV7-2 with TRBJ2-5, with TRBD1 matching over 7 bases. The V segment lost 5 bases and the J segment 3 bases; nucleotides outside the gene matches: 6. Germline loops: CDR1 SGHTA, CDR2 FQGNSA. This CDR3 comprises 14 residues. The chain's CDR3 is CASSTNRGKETQYF. CDR3 DNA sequence: TGTGCCAGCAGCACCAACAGGGGTAAAGAGACCCAGTACTTC.